This TCR beta chain was found in a study of CD8+ T cells in alopecia areata. The overall study: Administration of oral tofacitinib to treated patients was at 5 to 10 mg twice daily. The authors scored treated patients' severity by affected scalp percentage.

Documented treatment: oral pan-JAK inhibitor, 5-10 mg twice daily. Collection of lesional scalp punch biopsies and peripheral blood was performed in alopecia areata patients. CDR3 size: 14 residues. V was shortened by 6 bases and J by 1 base, with 10 bases between the two germline ends. Germline-derived CDR1 and CDR2 are SNHLY and FYNNEI. Extracted RNA was reverse transcribed, and the resulting cDNA served as sequencing template. Profiling relied on immunoSEQ multiplex PCR, and the TCRdb table lists in-frame clones only, not all of them. In the table there are 150,000 or so clones, around 58% of which are singletons.

The chain employs TRBV2 and TRBJ1-5; TRBD1 is a possible D gene (6 bases). This TCR was recovered from a human donor with alopecia areata. The sequenced sample was CD4+ T cells sorted from blood, obtained at approximately week 56, from a patient treated with tofacitinib. The CDR3 DNA follows: TGTGCCAGCAGGGGGGCAGGAAGCAATCAGCCCCAGCATTTT. This codes for CASRGAGSNQPQHF.